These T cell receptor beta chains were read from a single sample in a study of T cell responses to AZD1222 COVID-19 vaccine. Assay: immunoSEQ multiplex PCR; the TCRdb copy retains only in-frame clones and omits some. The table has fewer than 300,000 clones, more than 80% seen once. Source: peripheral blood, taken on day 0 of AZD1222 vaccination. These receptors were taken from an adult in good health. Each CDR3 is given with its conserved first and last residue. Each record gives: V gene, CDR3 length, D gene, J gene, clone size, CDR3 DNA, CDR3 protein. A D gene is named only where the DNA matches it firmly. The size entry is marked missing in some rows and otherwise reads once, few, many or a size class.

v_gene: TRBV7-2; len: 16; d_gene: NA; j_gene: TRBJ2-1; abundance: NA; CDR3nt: TGTGCCAGCAGCCATGTATCCAGTAGCGCCAGGAATGAGCAGTTCTTC; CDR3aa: CASSHVSSSARNEQFF
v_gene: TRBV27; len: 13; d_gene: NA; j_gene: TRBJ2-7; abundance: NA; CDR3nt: TGTGCCAGCAGTCCAGTCCACTCCTACGAGCAGTACTTC; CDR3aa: CASSPVHSYEQYF
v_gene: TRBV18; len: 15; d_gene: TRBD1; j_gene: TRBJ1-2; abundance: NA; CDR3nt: TGTGCCAGCTCGTCCGGGACAGGGCTAGCCTATGGCTACACCTTC; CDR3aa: CASSSGTGLAYGYTF
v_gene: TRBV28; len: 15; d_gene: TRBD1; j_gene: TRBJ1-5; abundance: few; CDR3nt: TGTGCCAGCAGTTTATACGACAGGGCCAATCAGCCCCAGCATTTT; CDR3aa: CASSLYDRANQPQHF
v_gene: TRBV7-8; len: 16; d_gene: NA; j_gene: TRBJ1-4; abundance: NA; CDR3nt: TGTGCCAGCAGCTTATTTAGCTCTCCAACTAATGAAAAACTGTTTTTT; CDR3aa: CASSLFSSPTNEKLFF
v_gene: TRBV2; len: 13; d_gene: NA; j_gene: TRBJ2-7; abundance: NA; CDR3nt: TGTGCCAGCAGTGAAATTCCCAGTTACGAGCAGTACTTC; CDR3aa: CASSEIPSYEQYF
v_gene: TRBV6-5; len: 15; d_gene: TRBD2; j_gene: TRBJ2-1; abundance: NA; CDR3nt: TGTGCCAGCAGCAGGACTAGCGGGACGTACAATGAGCAGTTCTTC; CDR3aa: CASSRTSGTYNEQFF
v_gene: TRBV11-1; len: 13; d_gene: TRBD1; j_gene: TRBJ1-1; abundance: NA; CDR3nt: TGTGCCAGCAGCCGGGACAGCCGGATAGAAGCTTTCTTT; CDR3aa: CASSRDSRIEAFF
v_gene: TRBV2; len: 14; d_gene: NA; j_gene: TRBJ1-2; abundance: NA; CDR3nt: TGTGCCAGCTGGGGGGGTGCAGCCCTCTATGGCTACACCTTC; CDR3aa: CASWGGAALYGYTF
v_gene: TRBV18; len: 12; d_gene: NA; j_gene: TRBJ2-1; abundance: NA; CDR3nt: TGTGCCAGCTCACCCGAGGTCAATGAGCAGTTCTTC; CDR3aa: CASSPEVNEQFF
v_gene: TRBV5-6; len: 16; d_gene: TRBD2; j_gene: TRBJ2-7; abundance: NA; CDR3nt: TGTGCCAGCAGCTTGAAACCGGGACTAGCGGGTTACGAGCAGTACTTC; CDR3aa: CASSLKPGLAGYEQYF
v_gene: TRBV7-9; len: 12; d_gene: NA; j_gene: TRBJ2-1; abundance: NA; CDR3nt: TGTGCCAGCAGCTTAGAGGCCCCCGGTCCGTTCTTC; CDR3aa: CASSLEAPGPFF
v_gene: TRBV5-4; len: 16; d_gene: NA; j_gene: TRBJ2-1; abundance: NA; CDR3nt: TGTGCCAGCAGCTCGGGGGGAGGGGGAGGCTACAATGAGCAGTTCTTC; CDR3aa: CASSSGGGGGYNEQFF
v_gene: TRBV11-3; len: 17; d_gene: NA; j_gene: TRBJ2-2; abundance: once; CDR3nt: TGTGCCAGCAGCTTAGATCTAGGGATGGGGAACACCGGGGAGCTGTTTTTT; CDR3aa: CASSLDLGMGNTGELFF
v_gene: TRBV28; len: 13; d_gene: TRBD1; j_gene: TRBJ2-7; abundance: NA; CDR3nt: TGTGCCAGCAGAGACGGGACAGCCTACGAGCAGTACTTC; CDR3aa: CASRDGTAYEQYF
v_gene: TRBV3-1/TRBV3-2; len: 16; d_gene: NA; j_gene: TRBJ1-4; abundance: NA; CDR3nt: TGTGCCAGCAGCCAAGATTGGGCGAGGGCGGCTGAAAAACTGTTTTTT; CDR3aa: CASSQDWARAAEKLFF
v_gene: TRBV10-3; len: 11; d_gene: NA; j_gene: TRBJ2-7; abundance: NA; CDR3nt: TGTGCCATCAGTGGAGATTACGAGCAGTACTTC; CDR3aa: CAISGDYEQYF
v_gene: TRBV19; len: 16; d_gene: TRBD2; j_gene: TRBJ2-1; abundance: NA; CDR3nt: TGTGCCAGTAGTCCCTCCAGTCCGGGAGGTTACAATGAGCAGTTCTTC; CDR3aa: CASSPSSPGGYNEQFF
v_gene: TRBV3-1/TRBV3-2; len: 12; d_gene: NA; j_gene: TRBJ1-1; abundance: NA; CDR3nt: TGTGCCAGCAGCCGGGCGGGCGCTGAAGCTTTCTTT; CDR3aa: CASSRAGAEAFF
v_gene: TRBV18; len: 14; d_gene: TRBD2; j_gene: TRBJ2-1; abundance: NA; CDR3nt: TGTGCCAGCTCCCTAGCGGGGGAATACAATGAGCAGTTCTTC; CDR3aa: CASSLAGEYNEQFF
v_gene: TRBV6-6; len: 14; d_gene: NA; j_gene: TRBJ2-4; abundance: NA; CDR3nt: TGTGCCAGCAGGGGCGGAGTAGCCAAAAACATTCAGTACTTC; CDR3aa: CASRGGVAKNIQYF
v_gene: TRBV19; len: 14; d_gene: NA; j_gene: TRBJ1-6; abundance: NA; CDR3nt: TGTGCCAGTACCCCGAGCTCCTATAATTCACCCCTCCACTTT; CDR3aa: CASTPSSYNSPLHF
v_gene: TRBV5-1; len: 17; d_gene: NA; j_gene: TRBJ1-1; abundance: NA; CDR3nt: TGCGCCAGCAGCTTGGAAGGTGGCGGGGGCTCGGGCACTGAAGCTTTCTTT; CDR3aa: CASSLEGGGGSGTEAFF
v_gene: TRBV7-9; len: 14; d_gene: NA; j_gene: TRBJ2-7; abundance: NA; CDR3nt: TGTGCCAGCAGCTTTCCCAGGGACGCCTACGAGCAGTACTTC; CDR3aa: CASSFPRDAYEQYF
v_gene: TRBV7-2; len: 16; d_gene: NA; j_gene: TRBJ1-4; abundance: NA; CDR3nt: TGTGCCAGCAGCTTAGCCGGTGGGAGGTTCAATGAAAAACTGTTTTTT; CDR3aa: CASSLAGGRFNEKLFF
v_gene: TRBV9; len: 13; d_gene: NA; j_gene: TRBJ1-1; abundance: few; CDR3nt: TGTGCCAGCAGCGGACAGGTTGGCACTGAAGCTTTCTTT; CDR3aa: CASSGQVGTEAFF
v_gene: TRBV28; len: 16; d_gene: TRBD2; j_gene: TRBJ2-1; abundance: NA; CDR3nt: TGTGCCAGCAGTTTACCGGGACTAGCGGGGAACAATGAGCAGTTCTTC; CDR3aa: CASSLPGLAGNNEQFF
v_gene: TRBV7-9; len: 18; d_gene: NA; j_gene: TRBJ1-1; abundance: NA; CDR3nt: TGTGCCAGCAGCCATGTCACAGGGTTCACCAAAGATGACACTGAAGCTTTCTTT; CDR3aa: CASSHVTGFTKDDTEAFF
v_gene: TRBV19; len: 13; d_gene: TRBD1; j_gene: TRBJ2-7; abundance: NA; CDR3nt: TGTGCCAGCGGGACAGGCCTAGCCTACGAGCAGTACTTC; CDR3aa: CASGTGLAYEQYF
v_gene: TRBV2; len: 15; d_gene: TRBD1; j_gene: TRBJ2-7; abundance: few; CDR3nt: TGTGCCAGCACCCCCCGGGACAGGGTACATGACGAGCAGTACTTC; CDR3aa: CASTPRDRVHDEQYF
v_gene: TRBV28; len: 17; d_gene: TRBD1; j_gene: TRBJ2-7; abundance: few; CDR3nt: TGTGCCACCCCCCTCCGGGACAGCTCCCACGGTCGTTACGAGCAGTACTTC; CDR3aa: CATPLRDSSHGRYEQYF
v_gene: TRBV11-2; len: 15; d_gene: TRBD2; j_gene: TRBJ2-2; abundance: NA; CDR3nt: TGTGCCAGCAGCCTAGCGGGGGGTGGAACCGGGGAGCTGTTTTTT; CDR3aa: CASSLAGGGTGELFF
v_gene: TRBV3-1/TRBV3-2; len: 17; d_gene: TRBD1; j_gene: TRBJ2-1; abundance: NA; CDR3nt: TGTGCCAGCAGCCAAGAGTCGTACAGGGGACCTTACAATGAGCAGTTCTTC; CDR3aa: CASSQESYRGPYNEQFF
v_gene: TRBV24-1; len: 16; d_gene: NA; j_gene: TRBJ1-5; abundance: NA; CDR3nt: TGTGCCACCAGTGATTCCTCCCTCCTCACGGATCAGCCCCAGCATTTT; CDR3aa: CATSDSSLLTDQPQHF
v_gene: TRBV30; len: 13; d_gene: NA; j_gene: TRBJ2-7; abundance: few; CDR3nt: TGTGCCTGGATAAAGCTTGGAACGTACGAGCAGTACTTC; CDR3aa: CAWIKLGTYEQYF
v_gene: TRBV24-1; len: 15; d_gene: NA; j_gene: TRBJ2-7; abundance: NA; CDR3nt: TGTGCCACCAGTGAGGCTTGGACCTATGCCTACGAGCAGTACTTC; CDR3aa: CATSEAWTYAYEQYF
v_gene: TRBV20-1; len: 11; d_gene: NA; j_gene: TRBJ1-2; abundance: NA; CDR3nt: TGCAGTGCGCGGGACGGCTATGGCTACACCTTC; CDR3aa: CSARDGYGYTF
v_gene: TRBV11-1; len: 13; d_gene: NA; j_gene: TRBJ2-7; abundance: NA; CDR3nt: TGTGCCAGCAGCTTACGTCAGATCTACGAGCAGTACTTC; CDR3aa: CASSLRQIYEQYF
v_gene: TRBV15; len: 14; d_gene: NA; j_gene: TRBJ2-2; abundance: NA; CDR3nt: TGTGCCACCAGCAACAGGCGCGACACCGGGGAGCTGTTTTTT; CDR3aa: CATSNRRDTGELFF
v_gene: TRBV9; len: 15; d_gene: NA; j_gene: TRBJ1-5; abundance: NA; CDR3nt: TGTGCCAGCAGCGTAGGAGCCGACGGCAATCAGCCCCAGCATTTT; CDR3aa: CASSVGADGNQPQHF
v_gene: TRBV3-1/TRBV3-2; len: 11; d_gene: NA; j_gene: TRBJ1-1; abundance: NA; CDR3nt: TGTGCCAGCAGCCAAGGGACTGAAGCTTTCTTT; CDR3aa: CASSQGTEAFF
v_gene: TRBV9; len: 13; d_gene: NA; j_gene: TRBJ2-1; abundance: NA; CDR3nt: TGTGCCAGCAGTACAGAACCCTACAATGAGCAGTTCTTC; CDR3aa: CASSTEPYNEQFF
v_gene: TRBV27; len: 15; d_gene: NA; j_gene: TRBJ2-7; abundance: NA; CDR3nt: TGTGCCAGCAGTTTTGGTCCAGGGAGCTCCTACGAGCAGTACTTC; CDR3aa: CASSFGPGSSYEQYF
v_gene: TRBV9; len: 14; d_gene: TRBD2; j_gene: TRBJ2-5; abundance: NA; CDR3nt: TGTGCCAGCAGCGTCAGCGGGGGGGCAGAGACCCAGTACTTC; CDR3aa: CASSVSGGAETQYF
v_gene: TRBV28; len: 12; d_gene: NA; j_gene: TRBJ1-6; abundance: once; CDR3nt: TGTGCCAGCAGTCCGCCCGGGTCACCCCTCCACTTT; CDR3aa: CASSPPGSPLHF
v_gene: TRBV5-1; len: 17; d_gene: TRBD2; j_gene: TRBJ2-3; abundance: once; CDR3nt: TGCGCCAGCAGCTCCCTCCGGGGGGCGGGGGGAACAGATACGCAGTATTTT; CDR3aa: CASSSLRGAGGTDTQYF
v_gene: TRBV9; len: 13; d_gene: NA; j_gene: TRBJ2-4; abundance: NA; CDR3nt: TGTGCCAGCAGCGTCCCAACAGAAAACATTCAGTACTTC; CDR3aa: CASSVPTENIQYF
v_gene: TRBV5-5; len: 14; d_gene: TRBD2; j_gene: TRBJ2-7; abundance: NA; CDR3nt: TGTGCCAGCAGCTGGGGGGGAAATATCAACGAGCAGTACTTC; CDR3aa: CASSWGGNINEQYF
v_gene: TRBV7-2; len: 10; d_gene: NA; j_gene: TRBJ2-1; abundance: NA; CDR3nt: TGTGCCAGCAGCTTAAGTGGTCGGTTCTTC; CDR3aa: CASSLSGRFF
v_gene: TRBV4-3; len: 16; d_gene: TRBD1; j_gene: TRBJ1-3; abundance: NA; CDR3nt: TGCGCCAGCAGCCAAGATCTCGGGACAGGTGGAAACACCATATATTTT; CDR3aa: CASSQDLGTGGNTIYF
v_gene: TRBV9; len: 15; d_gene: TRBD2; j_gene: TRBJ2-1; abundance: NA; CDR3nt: TGTGCCAGCAGCGTAGCCGGGACTAGTGTGGATGAGCAGTTCTTC; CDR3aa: CASSVAGTSVDEQFF
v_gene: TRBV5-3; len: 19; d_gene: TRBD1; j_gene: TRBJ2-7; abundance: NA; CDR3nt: TGTGCCAGAAGCCCCGAACACGCCCAACAGGGGGCGAGTAGAGACGAGCAGTACTTC; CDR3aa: CARSPEHAQQGASRDEQYF
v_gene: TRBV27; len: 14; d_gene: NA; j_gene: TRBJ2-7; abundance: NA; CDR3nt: TGTGCCAGCAGTTTAAGGGCCGCCCCCTACGAGCAGTACTTC; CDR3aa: CASSLRAAPYEQYF
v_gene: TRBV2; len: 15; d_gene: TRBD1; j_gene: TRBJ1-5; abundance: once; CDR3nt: TGTGCCAGCAGTGAATCAGGGGGCGCGGGTCAGCCCCAGCATTTT; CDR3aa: CASSESGGAGQPQHF
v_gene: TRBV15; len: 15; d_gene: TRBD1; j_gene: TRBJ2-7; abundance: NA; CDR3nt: TGTGCCACCAGCAGAGATGACAGGGCCTCCTACGAGCAGTACTTC; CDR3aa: CATSRDDRASYEQYF
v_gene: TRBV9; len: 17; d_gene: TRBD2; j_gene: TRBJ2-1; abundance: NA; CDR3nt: TGTGCCAGCAGCGTAGGACTAGCGGGAGGGTCCTACAATGAGCAGTTCTTC; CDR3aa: CASSVGLAGGSYNEQFF
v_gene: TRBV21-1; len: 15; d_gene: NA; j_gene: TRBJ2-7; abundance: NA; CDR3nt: TGTGCCAGCTCAGCATGGGGCAAACCTTACTACGAGCAGTACTTC; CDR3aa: CASSAWGKPYYEQYF